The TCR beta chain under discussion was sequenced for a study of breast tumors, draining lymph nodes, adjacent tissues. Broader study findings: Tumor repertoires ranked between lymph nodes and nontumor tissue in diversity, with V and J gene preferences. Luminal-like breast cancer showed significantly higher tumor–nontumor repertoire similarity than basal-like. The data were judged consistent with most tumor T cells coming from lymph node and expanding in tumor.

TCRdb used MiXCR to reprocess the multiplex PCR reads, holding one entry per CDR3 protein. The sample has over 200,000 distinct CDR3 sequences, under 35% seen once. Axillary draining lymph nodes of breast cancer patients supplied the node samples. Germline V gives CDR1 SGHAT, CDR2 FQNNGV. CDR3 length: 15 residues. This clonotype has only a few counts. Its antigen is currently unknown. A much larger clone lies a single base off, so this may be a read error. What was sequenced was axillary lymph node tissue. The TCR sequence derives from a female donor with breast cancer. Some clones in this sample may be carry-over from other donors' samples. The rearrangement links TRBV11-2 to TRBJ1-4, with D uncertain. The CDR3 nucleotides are TGTGCCAGCAGCTTAGTATCCAGCAGGAATGAAGAACTGTTTTTT. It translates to CASSLVSSRNEELFF.